The 8 T cell receptor beta chains below were found in one sample sequenced in a study of beta chain features in type 1 diabetes. Study conclusions and caveats: Researchers report that Type 1 diabetes patients had moderately but significantly shorter TCRB CDR3s across all four CD4+ subsets.

The isolated RNA, all of it, was reverse transcribed, so expressed TCRB transcripts were what got sequenced. Sequencing was performed with immunoSEQ multiplex PCR; in TCRdb, only in-frame clones are kept and a portion is missing. Of almost 350,000 clones listed, around 9.3% are singletons. These receptors are not linked to any known antigen. Sequencing was carried out using central memory CD4+ T cells from blood. The receptor set was obtained from a man aged 25-45 years with type 1 diabetes.

This clone was counted only a few times. This chain connects TRBV6-6 to TRBJ2-3; perhaps D is TRBD1 or TRBD2 (5 bases each). This CDR3 region has 12 residues. Germline values: CDR1 MNHNY, CDR2 SVGAGI (reference sequence). V lost 2 bases to trimming and J lost 6 bases, with 6 bases between them. The DNA of the CDR3 is TGTGCCAGCAGTTACGAGGGGGATACGCAGTATTTT. Protein: CASSYEGDTQYF.

The V call is TRBV15, the J call TRBJ1-1; no reliable D call. The CDR3 has 16 amino acids. In germline, CDR1 is LNHNV, CDR2 YYDKDF (reference sequence). V lost 4 bases and J 4 bases, leaving 19 bases between the germline ends. In DNA, the CDR3 is TGTGCCACCAGCAAGGGCCTTAAAGCGGAGGGCACTGAAGCTTTCTTT. Its translation is CATSKGLKAEGTEAFF.

This clone was counted between two and nine times. The chain combines TRBV4-3 with TRBJ1-6; D may be TRBD1 (5 bases). The CDR3 covers 13 residues. The V end lost 3 bases, the J end lost 14 bases, and 14 bases lay between the germline ends. CDR1 LGHNA and CDR2 YSLEER come from the germline V gene. CDR3: CASSHDDRGALHF. CDR3 nucleotide sequence: TGCGCCAGCAGCCATGACGACCGGGGGGCCCTCCACTTT.

This clone was detected many times. The gene calls are TRBV11-2 and TRBJ2-2, with 9 bases identical to TRBD2. The V gene's germline CDR1 is SGHAT and CDR2 FQNNGV. This CDR3 is built from 16 residues. The ends lost 7 bases at V and 6 bases at J; junction bases unmatched: 12. CDR3 residues: CASTPWRGGASGELFF. The DNA for the CDR3 is TGTGCCAGCACCCCGTGGCGCGGGGGGGCGTCCGGGGAGCTGTTTTTT. Full variable domain (rest looked up from reference TRBV11-2 and TRBJ2-2): EAGVAQSPRYKIIEKRQSVAFWCNPISGHATLYWYQQILGQGPKLLIQFQNNGVVDDSQLPKDRFSAERLKGVDSTLKIQPAKLEDSAVYLCASTPWRGGASGELFFGEGSRLTVL.

This clone was detected only a few times. The chain combines TRBV27 with TRBJ2-7; D not certain. The V end lost 4 bases, the J end lost 1 base, and 8 bases lay between the germline ends. The germline V gene has CDR1 MNHEY and CDR2 SMNVEV (reference sequence). The CDR3 consists of 13 residues. The CDR3 spells CASSSGQSYEQYF. The CDR3 nucleotides read TGTGCCAGCAGTTCAGGCCAGTCCTACGAGCAGTACTTC.

This clone has a handful of counts. Here the CDR3 reads CASSQAHPGQGTYNSPLHF. In nucleotides, the CDR3 is TGTGCCAGCAGCCAAGCACACCCGGGACAGGGTACCTATAATTCACCCCTCCACTTT. This sequence joins TRBV7-9 and TRBJ1-6, with TRBD1 matching over 9 bases. The V gene end was trimmed by 5 bases and the J gene end by 2 bases; junction bases not matched to a gene: 13. Germline CDR1 and CDR2: SEHNR and FQNEAQ (reference sequence). This CDR3 has 19 residues.

This clone appeared a few times. The chain carries TRBV7-2 and TRBJ2-3, with D uncertain. The germline V gene encodes CDR1 SGHTA and CDR2 FQGNSA. CDR3 length: 14 amino acids. Trimming took off 2 bases at V and 4 bases at J, with 10 bases between the two ends. The CDR3 DNA reads as TGTGCCAGCAGCTTAAGCGTAGCCCCAGATACGCAGTATTTT. This encodes CASSLSVAPDTQYF.

This clone was observed many times. The CDR3 sequence is CASAPQFYGYTF. Here the CDR3 DNA reads TGTGCCAGCGCTCCACAGTTTTATGGCTACACCTTC. The chain is built from TRBV28 and TRBJ1-2, with unresolved D. The CDR3 totals 12 residues. Germline V gene sequence: CDR1 MDHEN, CDR2 SYDVKM. V lost 8 bases and J lost 5, with 12 bases in between.